The T cell receptor beta chain under discussion was sequenced for a study of T-cell reconstitution after alpha-beta-depleted transplantation in children. Germline CDR1 and CDR2: SEHNR and FQNEAQ (reference sequence). CDR3 length equals 15 residues. Trimming removed 2 bases from V and 2 bases from J, with 10 bases in between. Unique molecular identifiers were used in preparing the TCRbeta library. TCRdb reprocessed the PCR reads with MiXCR, giving one entry per CDR3 protein. Seen here are about 400,000 distinct CDR3 sequences, 10% to 15% observed once, and the top ten hold around 4.5%. V usage is TRBV7-9 and J usage is TRBJ1-3; unclear D gene. The sequence was obtained from a human donor who donated a stem cell graft to a child with Fanconi anemia. The sequenced sample was PBMCs, obtained from the stem cell graft. CDR3 coding DNA: TGTGCCAGCAGCTTACTGAGTCGGCCTGGAAACACCATATATTTT. Amino acid sequence: CASSLLSRPGNTIYF.